A selection of T cell receptor beta chains follows, all from one sample in a study of cytomegalovirus exposure and HLA in healthy donors. Sequencing used immunoSEQ multiplex PCR; TCRdb keeps in-frame clones, though not all of them. The profile shows approximately 190,000 clones, 82% of them singletons. The sequenced sample consisted of PBMCs. Source of these receptors: a boy aged 2 to 10 in good health and CMV-seronegative. The CDR3 runs from the conserved cysteine through the conserved F or W. A D gene is named only where the DNA matches it firmly. Not all rows give a size; the values are once, few, many and, for expanded clones, a class.

TRBJ1-1 - 14 TRBV19 - TGTGCCAGTACGTTCCGGGGGGTAGGAACTGAAGCTTTCTTT CASTFRGVGTEAFF
TRBJ2-3 - 13 TRBV5-4 - TGTGCCAGCAGCCAAACCACGGGAGATACGCAGTATTTT CASSQTTGDTQYF
TRBJ2-7 few 14 TRBV6-5 TRBD2 TGTGCCAGCAGCTTAAGCGGGGGGGCCCACGAGCAGTACTTC CASSLSGGAHEQYF
TRBJ1-5 - 13 TRBV6-1 TRBD1 TGTGCCAGCAATATGGACAGGGGGCAGCCCCAGCATTTT CASNMDRGQPQHF
TRBJ2-1 few 16 TRBV5-1 - TGCGCCAGCAGCTTTGACAGGTTGAGCTCCTACAATGAGCAGTTCTTC CASSFDRLSSYNEQFF
TRBJ2-5 few 14 TRBV25-1 - TGTGCCAGCAGCGAGACAGGCGTATTAGAGACCCAGTACTTC CASSETGVLETQYF
TRBJ1-1 - 15 TRBV7-6 - TGTGCCAGCGCGCAGGGGACGGGACACCGCAAGGGAGCTTTCTTT CASAQGTGHRKGAFF
TRBJ2-5 - 14 TRBV9 - TGTGCCAGCAGTCGAGGTGACTTAGGAGAGACCCAGTACTTC CASSRGDLGETQYF
TRBJ1-1 few 13 TRBV5-1 - TGCGCCAGCAGCTACTCTGGGAACACTGAAGCTTTCTTT CASSYSGNTEAFF
TRBJ1-5 - 14 TRBV19 - TGTGCCAGTAGTATCGTGAGCCACAATCAGCCCCAGCATTTT CASSIVSHNQPQHF
TRBJ2-1 - 14 TRBV19 TRBD2 TGTGCCAGTAGTATAGATGGGGGAGGGACTAAAAGGTTCTTC CASSIDGGGTKRFF